The 20 T cell receptor beta chains reported below all come from one sample, sequenced in a study of T cells expressing NK-cell markers. TCRdb re-called the 5' RACE reads; every CDR3 protein appears as one record, without DNA. Its table lists over 350,000 distinct CDR3 sequences. Sequencing was carried out using blood T cells: a sorted CD56 or NKG2C T cell subset, CD4+ or CD8+ T cells, or bulk PBMC T cells (not recorded which). These receptor sequences come from a woman between 50 and 59 years old in good health.

V is TRBV7-8 and J is TRBJ2-4; TCRdb proposes TRBD1, but this gene call is untestable without DNA. The CDR3 is 16 amino acids. Looked up from germline, CDR1 is SGHVS and CDR2 is FQNEAQ. CDR3 sequence reads: CASSSDRVLAKNIQYF.

This chain uses TRBV7-2 with TRBJ2-1; the TCRdb call, TRBD1, lacks DNA for checking. This CDR3 is 15 amino acids long. The germline V gene has CDR1 SGHTA and CDR2 FQGNSA. This CDR3 reads CASKTRTDRYNEQFF.

The chain uses TRBV7-9 and TRBJ2-1; the D call from TCRdb, TRBD2, cannot be confirmed without DNA. The CDR3 sequence is 15 residues long. Germline-derived CDR1 and CDR2 are SEHNR and FQNEAQ (reference sequence). CDR3 residues: CASRPIAGVYNEQFF.

This chain connects TRBV28 to TRBJ2-2. Per the germline V gene, CDR1 is MDHEN and CDR2 is SYDVKM. The CDR3 is 14 amino acids. This CDR3 reads CASSPRGADGELFF.

The chain has TRBV5-1 and TRBJ1-2; TCRdb selects TRBD1, and the lack of DNA leaves this call unchecked. This CDR3 contains 16 residues. CDR1 and CDR2 from the germline V gene are SGHRS and YFSETQ. CDR3 loop: CASSLAGAGKEDGYTF.

The rearrangement links TRBV5-1 to TRBJ2-2; lacking DNA, the TRBD2 call made by TCRdb goes unchecked. The CDR3 is made up of 14 amino acids. Germline loops: CDR1 SGHRS, CDR2 YFSETQ. CDR3: CASSLTSWTGELFF.

The chain links TRBV15 to TRBJ1-1; TCRdb returns TRBD1, unconfirmable since there is no DNA. This CDR3 contains 15 residues. Germline loops: CDR1 LNHNV, CDR2 YYDKDF (reference sequence). The CDR3 sequence: CATSRDKIRQGEAFF.

The chain uses TRBV6-5 and TRBJ2-1; the TRBD1 assignment by TCRdb is unverifiable without DNA. The CDR3 totals 16 residues. Germline loops: CDR1 MNHEY, CDR2 SVGAGI. CDR3 in amino acids: CASSTTGQGVRNEQFF.

The V call is TRBV3-1, the J call TRBJ2-4; TCRdb's assignment of TRBD2 cannot be checked, as there is no DNA. Germline CDR1 LGHDT, CDR2 YNNKEL (reference sequence). The CDR3 runs to 14 residues. This CDR3 is CASSQVSGHTPQYF.

The chain joins TRBV12-3 or TRBV12-4 to TRBJ2-3; the TCRdb D gene call, TRBD2, has no DNA to confirm it. The CDR3 sequence is 15 residues long. CDR3 sequence reads: CASSLDSGSGDTQYF.

The chain joins TRBV5-1 to TRBJ2-3; with no DNA, the TCRdb D assignment of TRBD2 cannot be verified. The germline gives CDR1 SGHRS, CDR2 YFSETQ. The CDR3 is 17 amino acids. The CDR3 spells CASNLPELAGGTDTQYF.

V usage is TRBV5-1 and J usage is TRBJ1-1; without DNA, the TCRdb call of TRBD1 cannot be checked. Germline CDR1 is SGHRS and CDR2 is YFSETQ. CDR3 length equals 15 residues. The CDR3 sequence: CASSSGTAMNTEAFF.

The V call is TRBV6-5, the J call TRBJ2-3. CDR1 is MNHEY and CDR2 is SVGAGI in the germline V gene. The CDR3 consists of 15 residues. This chain's CDR3 is CASSPVAWSTDTQYF.

The CDR3 sequence is CATSLRTGAIAGELFF. The rearrangement uses TRBV15 and TRBJ2-2; there is no DNA to check the TCRdb D call of TRBD1. The germline V gene has CDR1 LNHNV and CDR2 YYDKDF (reference sequence). CDR3 length: 16 residues.

This sequence joins TRBV25-1 and TRBJ2-1. Germline CDR1 reads MGHDK; CDR2 reads SYGVNS. The CDR3 has 12 residues. The CDR3 is CASSGTDNEQFF.

The chain combines TRBV5-1 with TRBJ2-1; TCRdb selects TRBD2, and the lack of DNA leaves this call unchecked. The CDR3 runs to 15 residues. Germline V gives CDR1 SGHRS, CDR2 YFSETQ. Here the CDR3 reads CASTVSSGVFNEQFF.

The chain uses TRBV7-9 and TRBJ2-5; TCRdb outputs TRBD1, but without DNA this stays unchecked. The CDR3 spans 12 residues. Per germline, CDR1 SEHNR and CDR2 FQNEAQ (reference sequence). Here the CDR3 reads CASSSSGWAQYF.

The chain links TRBV6-5 to TRBJ2-6. The CDR3 length is 16 residues. In germline, CDR1 is MNHEY, CDR2 SVGAGI. CDR3 sequence reads: CASSIYRNSGANVLTF.

The chain couples TRBV24-1 to TRBJ2-3. In germline, CDR1 is KGHDR, CDR2 SFDVKD. The CDR3 extends over 13 amino acids. CDR3 loop: CATSQERSDTQYF.

This chain's CDR3 is CASSGSGALLGSSYNEQFF. The chain recombines TRBV7-9 with TRBJ2-1; the D gene TCRdb calls, TRBD2, cannot be checked with no DNA. The length of the CDR3 is 19 residues. CDR1 is SEHNR, CDR2 FQNEAQ, per germline (reference sequence).